Below are 5 T cell receptor beta chains sequenced from a single sample in a study of cytomegalovirus exposure and HLA in healthy donors. Some clones are missing from TCRdb's copy, which holds only in-frame ones; the method was immunoSEQ multiplex PCR. Of approximately 270,000 clones in the sample, roughly 90% were seen once. Sequencing input: PBMCs. The receptors originated from a woman aged 18-29 years in good health and CMV-seronegative.

The V gene is TRBV5-1, the J gene TRBJ1-1; possibly TRBD1 for D (5 bases). The CDR3 totals 13 residues. Germline loops: CDR1 SGHRS, CDR2 YFSETQ. V dropped 4 bases and J dropped 0 bases, with 7 bases sitting between them. CDR3 sequence (DNA): TGCGCCAGCAGCCCAGGGCTGAACACTGAAGCTTTCTTT. It encodes CASSPGLNTEAFF.

This clone showed up just a few times. This chain joins TRBV5-5 and TRBJ2-4; a weak D match, TRBD2 (6 bases). CDR3 length: 14 residues. The V gene lost 4 bases and the J gene lost 1 base, with 9 bases spanning the gap. Looked up from germline, CDR1 is SGHKS and CDR2 is YYEKEE (reference sequence). This CDR3 is CASSHGTAKNIQYF. CDR3 sequence (DNA): TGTGCCAGCAGCCACGGGACTGCCAAAAACATTCAGTACTTC.

The rearrangement joins TRBV9 to TRBJ2-7, with 8 bases aligning to TRBD2. V gave up 0 bases and J gave up 2 bases; unmatched junction bases: 7. The germline CDR1 and CDR2 sequences are SGDLS and YYNGEE. The CDR3 has 16 amino acids. This chain's CDR3 is CASSVDPSGSTYEQYF. CDR3 nucleotide sequence: TGTGCCAGCAGCGTAGATCCTAGCGGGTCCACCTACGAGCAGTACTTC.

V is TRBV2 and J is TRBJ2-5; D gene uncertain. CDR3 length: 13 amino acids. V lost 6 bases, J lost 4 bases, and 12 bases lay in between. Germline CDR1 and CDR2: SNHLY and FYNNEI. The CDR3 region is CASSEFSTETQYF. The CDR3 DNA is TGTGCCAGCAGCGAGTTTTCCACAGAGACCCAGTACTTC.

The chain couples TRBV11-2 to TRBJ1-1; 8 nucleotides agree with TRBD1. Germline CDR1 and CDR2: SGHAT and FQNNGV. The CDR3 runs to 15 residues. Germline trimming cut 5 bases from V and 1 base from J; bases unmatched to any gene: 6. The CDR3 nucleotides are TGTGCCAGCAGCATTTCAGGGGGCACGAACACTGAAGCTTTCTTT. It codes for CASSISGGTNTEAFF.